Below, 9 T cell receptor beta chains from the same sample are listed, as sequenced in a study of shared clonotypes between healthy human individuals. Clones were read by immunoSEQ multiplex PCR, and TCRdb kept only the in-frame ones, dropping some. The repertoire includes fewer than 700,000 clones, around 95% of them detected once, and over 0.1% sits in the top ten. Naive CD8 cells, CD45RO-negative and positively selected for CCR7, excluded terminally differentiated effector memory CD45RA+ cells. The specimen sequenced was naive CD8+ T cells sorted from blood. The receptors stem from a woman aged 25-40 years in good health.

The chain uses TRBV5-1 and TRBJ2-1; TRBD2 aligns across 8 bases. The trim removed 4 bases at V and 1 base at J, leaving 4 bases unmatched. CDR1 and CDR2 from the germline V gene are SGHRS and YFSETQ. The CDR3 is 15 residues long. CDR3 DNA sequence: TGCGCCAGCAGCGGAACTAGCGGATCCTACAATGAGCAGTTCTTC. Its translation: CASSGTSGSYNEQFF.

The chain couples TRBV2 to TRBJ2-7; no definite D call. The germline CDR1 and CDR2 sequences are SNHLY and FYNNEI. The ends were cut back, 2 bases at V and 9 bases at J, with 20 bases in the middle. The CDR3 sequence is 15 residues long. The CDR3 bases are TGTGCCAGCAGTGAAAACAGAGACTCTCCCCGCGGGCAGTACTTC. Translation: CASSENRDSPRGQYF. Based on the CDR3 plus reference TRBV2 and TRBJ2-7, the full variable domain is EPEVTQTPSHQVTQMGQEVILRCVPISNHLYFYWYRQILGQKVEFLVSFYNNEISEKSEIFDDQFSVERPDGSNFTLKIRSTKLEDSAMYFCASSENRDSPRGQYFGPGTRLTVT.

V and J are TRBV7-8 and TRBJ1-5; D might be TRBD1 (6 bases). CDR3 length equals 16 residues. V dropped 4 bases and J dropped 5 bases, with 18 bases sitting between them. Germline CDR1 is SGHVS and CDR2 is FQNEAQ. CDR3 bases: TGTGCCAGCAGCTCAGCACTTGGGGGCCTCTATCAGCCCCAGCATTTT. Amino acids: CASSSALGGLYQPQHF.

This clone was observed once. The CDR3 sequence: CASSLEGLVGEQFF. The CDR3 coding sequence is TGTGCCAGCAGCTTGGAGGGACTAGTCGGTGAGCAGTTCTTC. The chain combines TRBV5-8 with TRBJ2-1, with 8 bases aligning to TRBD2. V lost 0 bases to trimming and J lost 9 bases; unmatched junction nucleotides: 5. The CDR3 length is 14 residues. The germline V gene has CDR1 SGHTS and CDR2 YDEGEE.

V usage is TRBV19 and J usage is TRBJ1-5; D remains ambiguous. Germline V gene data show CDR1 as LNHDA and CDR2 as SQIVND (reference sequence). The length of the CDR3 is 15 residues. V lost 5 bases and J 1 base, leaving 12 bases between the germline ends. In DNA form, the CDR3 reads TGTGCCAGTAGTGACGCGGAGGTGAGCAATCAGCCCCAGCATTTT. As protein: CASSDAEVSNQPQHF.

The V and J genes are TRBV12-2 and TRBJ1-1. TRBV12-2 is deemed a pseudogene. The CDR3 runs to 15 residues. The CDR3 loop reads CASRLGGGENTEAFF. Here the CDR3 DNA reads TGTGCAAGTCGCTTAGGTGGGGGGGAGAACACTGAAGCTTTCTTT.

This chain joins TRBV4-2 and TRBJ2-7, with 10 bases aligning to TRBD2. The CDR3 is made up of 15 amino acids. From germline, CDR1 is LGHNA and CDR2 YNFKEQ. The V gene end was trimmed by 1 base and the J gene end by 3 bases; junction bases not matched to a gene: 3. This CDR3 is CASSQGLAGVYEQYF. The CDR3 coding sequence is TGTGCCAGCAGCCAAGGGCTAGCGGGAGTCTACGAGCAGTACTTC.

The chain combines TRBV5-1 with TRBJ2-7; 9 bases are a match to TRBD1. Germline CDR1 is SGHRS and CDR2 is YFSETQ. J lost 5 bases, V lost 5 bases, and 11 bases had no gene match. There are 15 residues in the CDR3. This chain's CDR3 is CASRDRDRDSHEQYF. CDR3 nucleotides: TGCGCCAGCAGGGATCGGGACAGGGATTCCCACGAGCAGTACTTC.

The CDR3 DNA follows: TGTGCCAGTAGCGAAGGTCGTAGGTACGAGCAGTACTTC. Translation gives CASSEGRRYEQYF. The rearrangement links TRBV19 to TRBJ2-7, with no clear D. The ends were cut back, 6 bases at V and 4 bases at J, with 13 bases in the middle. The CDR3 covers 13 residues. Looked up from germline, CDR1 is LNHDA and CDR2 is SQIVND (reference sequence). The full variable domain, with the rest looked up from reference TRBV19 and TRBJ2-7, is DGGITQSPKYLFRKEGQNVTLSCEQNLNHDAMYWYRQDPGQGLRLIYYSQIVNDFQKGDIAEGYSVSREKKESFPLTVTSAQKNPTAFYLCASSEGRRYEQYFGPGTRLTVT.